The 26 T cell receptor beta chains below all came from one sample that was sequenced in a study of regulatory T cells in long-lasting Graves disease. The time point: newly diagnosed GD, antithyroid drugs for less than 3 months. With RNA extracted from PBMCs as input, the TCR library was made. According to the study, TCR beta libraries were built with iRepertoire HTBI primers and CDR3-region Arm-PCR. TCRdb reprocessed the multiplex PCR reads via MiXCR and lists one record per CDR3 protein. This sample has roughly 520,000 distinct CDR3 sequences, with approximately 12% found just once. The same sample was also studied in work on T cells in Graves' hyperthyroidism and ophthalmopathy.

The sample was peripheral blood mononuclear cells (PBMCs), taken at new diagnosis, from a patient treated with antithyroid drugs. The source of these receptors is a woman aged 30 to 39 with Graves disease.

This clonotype was seen at least ten times. The chain carries TRBV2 and TRBJ2-6, with D possibly TRBD1 on 6 matching bases. The CDR3 has 13 amino acids. Trimming took off 8 bases at V and 8 bases at J, with 13 bases between the two ends. Germline V gene sequence: CDR1 SNHLY, CDR2 FYNNEI. CDR3 sequence: CASRLGGSNVLTF. Written as DNA, the CDR3 is TGTGCCAGCCGTTTAGGGGGATCCAACGTCCTGACTTTC.

This clonotype was seen only a few times. This sequence joins TRBV6-1 and TRBJ2-6; the match to TRBD2 covers 14 bases. The CDR3 consists of 18 residues. Germline V gene sequence: CDR1 MNHNS, CDR2 SASEGT. After removal of 6 bases from V and 2 bases from J, the junction contained 6 bases not matched to a gene. CDR3 coding DNA: TGTGCCAGCAGCCTACGACTAGCGGGAGGGCCTGGGGCCAACGTCCTGACTTTC. As protein: CASSLRLAGGPGANVLTF.

There are a few counts of this clonotype. The chain uses TRBV13 and TRBJ2-1, with D perhaps matching TRBD2 (5 bases). Germline CDR1 and CDR2: PRHDT and FYEKMQ (reference sequence). With 7 bases removed from V and 0 bases from J, the gap between germline ends came to 16 bases. The CDR3 contains 16 residues. CDR3 DNA sequence: TGTGCCAGCATCCTCCTGGACTTCCGCTCCTACAATGAGCAGTTCTTC. Protein product: CASILLDFRSYNEQFF. The full variable domain, in which reference TRBV13 and TRBJ2-1 provide the parts outside the CDR3, is AAGVIQSPRHLIKEKRETATLKCYPIPRHDTVYWYQQGPGQDPQFLISFYEKMQSDKGSIPDRFSAQQFSDYHSELNMSSLELGDSALYFCASILLDFRSYNEQFFGPGTRLTVL.

The CDR3 DNA follows: TGTGCCAGCTCACCACGGGACAGGGTAGGAGGCTACACCTTC. Encoded protein: CASSPRDRVGGYTF. The V and J genes are TRBV18 and TRBJ1-2; TRBD1 agrees at 9 bases. The CDR3 sequence is 14 residues long. Unmatched junction bases numbered 5, after V lost 1 base and J lost 8 bases. Germline V gene lookup returns CDR1 KGHSH and CDR2 LQKENI.

This clonotype has a count of ten or more. CDR3 loop: CASSVIGTDNYGYTF. CDR3 DNA: TGTGCCAGCAGCGTCATTGGGACCGACAACTATGGCTACACCTTC. The chain recombines TRBV13 with TRBJ1-2; TRBD1 might be the D (5 bases). Germline-derived CDR1 and CDR2 are PRHDT and FYEKMQ (reference sequence). CDR3 length: 15 amino acids. Between the trimmed V and J ends, which lost 5 bases and 2 bases, there was a span of 15 bases.

This clonotype was recorded at least ten times. The gene calls are TRBV28 and TRBJ2-7; 11 positions match TRBD2. The CDR3 loop spans 14 amino acids. J gave up 3 bases and V 11 bases, and 9 bases lay outside the gene matches. Germline assignment: CDR1 MDHEN and CDR2 SYDVKM. CDR3 in DNA: TGTGCCTGCTCACTAGCGGGAGTACGCTACGAGCAGTACTTC. It encodes CACSLAGVRYEQYF. Full variable domain (missing parts from reference TRBV28 and TRBJ2-7): DVKVTQSSRYLVKRTGEKVFLECVQDMDHENMFWYRQDPGLGLRLIYFSYDVKMKEKGDIPEGYSVSREKKERFSLILESASTNQTSMYLCACSLAGVRYEQYFGPGTRLTVT.

The table lists this clonotype with many counts. The chain uses TRBV5-1 and TRBJ1-1; D gene uncertain. Germline CDR1 is SGHRS and CDR2 is YFSETQ. Trimming cost V 4 bases and J 3 bases, with 13 bases left between them. The CDR3 is 14 amino acids. CDR3 in amino acids: CASSVLAFDTEAFF. For the CDR3, the DNA is TGCGCCAGCAGCGTTCTAGCTTTCGACACTGAAGCTTTCTTT.

Only a few counts were recorded for this clonotype. This chain uses TRBV5-1 with TRBJ1-2, with 8 positions matching TRBD1. In germline, CDR1 is SGHRS, CDR2 YFSETQ. Trimming cost V 0 bases and J 4 bases; bases outside gene matches: 8. This CDR3 spans 16 amino acids. The CDR3 DNA follows: TGCGCCAGCAGCTTGGATCAGGGGGCAAACCCCTATGGCTACACCTTC. Protein product: CASSLDQGANPYGYTF. The entire variable domain, with the rest obtained from reference TRBV5-1 and TRBJ1-2, is as follows: KAGVTQTPRYLIKTRGQQVTLSCSPISGHRSVSWYQQTPGQGLQFLFEYFSETQRNKGNFPGRFSGRQFSNSRSEMNVSTLELGDSALYLCASSLDQGANPYGYTFGSGTRLTVV.

This clonotype has a count of ten or more. The V call is TRBV6-2 or TRBV6-3, the J call TRBJ2-1; 8 nucleotides match TRBD2. CDR3 length: 13 residues. The germline V gene has CDR1 MNHEY and CDR2 SVGEGT. With 7 bases clipped from V and 4 bases from J, the junction kept 3 bases outside the gene matches. CDR3 loop: CASMASGYNEQFF. CDR3 in DNA: TGTGCCAGCATGGCTAGCGGGTACAATGAGCAGTTCTTC.

The J gene is TRBJ2-1, the V gene TRBV27, with 10 nucleotides matching TRBD2. The CDR3 length is 15 residues. Trimming at V came to 7 bases and at J to 4 bases, leaving 7 bases not matched to a gene. From germline, CDR1 is MNHEY and CDR2 SMNVEV (reference sequence). For the CDR3, the DNA is TGTGCCAGCACCGGAGCTAGCGGGAGATACAATGAGCAGTTCTTC. Amino acids: CASTGASGRYNEQFF.

This clonotype was seen many times. The V call is TRBV7-2, the J call TRBJ2-3, with D possibly called TRBD1 or TRBD2 (6 bases each). Trimming removed 5 bases at V and 1 base at J, with 13 bases between. The CDR3 loop spans 15 amino acids. Germline V gene sequence: CDR1 SGHTA, CDR2 FQGNSA. This CDR3 is CASSPGAVGTDTQYF. The CDR3 nucleotides read TGTGCCAGCAGCCCGGGGGCGGTGGGCACAGATACGCAGTATTTT.

In this sample, this clonotype turned up many times. One end of the junction is discordant with germline, which a read error may explain. This chain links TRBV5-1 with TRBJ1-2, with TRBD1 identical over 8 bases. The CDR3 contains 14 residues. Germline V gene sequence: CDR1 SGHRS, CDR2 YFSETQ. The DNA for the CDR3 is TGTGCCAGCAGCCCCGGACAGGGCACCTATGGCTACACCTTC. This encodes CASSPGQGTYGYTF. Full variable domain (missing parts from reference TRBV5-1 and TRBJ1-2): KAGVTQTPRYLIKTRGQQVTLSCSPISGHRSVSWYQQTPGQGLQFLFEYFSETQRNKGNFPGRFSGRQFSNSRSEMNVSTLELGDSALYLCASSPGQGTYGYTFGSGTRLTVV.

This clonotype was seen repeatedly, ten times or more. The gene calls are TRBV6-5 and TRBJ1-1, with TRBD1 matching 9 bases. The CDR3 is 13 residues long. V trimming: 6 bases; J trimming: 5 bases; junction bases outside the gene matches: 4. Germline V gene data show CDR1 as MNHEY and CDR2 as SVGAGI. The CDR3 DNA is TGTGCCAGCAGATACAGGGGGCGAACTGAAGCTTTCTTT. Its translation: CASRYRGRTEAFF.

This clonotype was observed a handful of times. The missing conserved phenylalanine or tryptophan at the end of this CDR3 makes a read error likely. V and J are TRBV28 and TRBJ2-1; 10 positions match TRBD2. The DNA matches TRBJ2-4 better at its end, which makes the J call doubtful. From germline, CDR1 is MDHEN and CDR2 SYDVKM. This CDR3 contains 21 residues. The CDR3 loop reads CTSSSLWGLLAGPIAKNIQYL. In DNA, the CDR3 is TGTACCAGCAGTTCTTTATGGGGACTACTAGCGGGGCCGATAGCCAAAAACATTCAGTACCTC.

This clonotype appeared a few times. The chain employs TRBV6-2 or TRBV6-3 and TRBJ1-5, with 8 bases lining up with TRBD1. Trimming took 0 bases from V and 0 from J; bases not matched to a gene: 7. Germline CDR1 MNHEY, CDR2 SVGEGT. The CDR3 contains 18 residues. The CDR3 sequence: CASSYSGQGIYSNQPQHF. In DNA form, the CDR3 reads TGTGCCAGCAGTTACTCTGGACAGGGAATTTATAGCAATCAGCCCCAGCATTTT.

This clonotype was recorded many times. This chain joins TRBV28 and TRBJ1-5; D gene uncertain. The CDR3 runs 14 residues. Per germline, CDR1 MDHEN and CDR2 SYDVKM. V lost 5 bases, J lost 0 bases, and 8 bases lay in between. Written as DNA, the CDR3 is TGTGCCAGCAGTGATCAGAGTAGCAATCAGCCCCAGCATTTT. It translates to CASSDQSSNQPQHF.

This clonotype was counted many times. V is TRBV2 and J is TRBJ2-1, with D possibly TRBD2 on 5 matching bases. The V end lost 7 bases, the J end lost 6 bases, and 7 bases lay between the germline ends. The CDR3 has 11 residues. From germline, CDR1 is SNHLY and CDR2 FYNNEI. This CDR3 is CASKRSNEQFF. The CDR3 nucleotides are TGTGCCAGCAAGCGGAGCAATGAGCAGTTCTTC.

The chain uses TRBV7-9 and TRBJ1-2, with unresolved D. CDR1 and CDR2 (germline): SEHNR, FQNEAQ (reference sequence). Trimming removed 8 bases from V and 6 bases from J, with 22 bases in between. CDR3 size: 15 residues. For the CDR3, the DNA is TGTGCCAGCTCAATGACCGGGTCTTCCCCCCATGGCTACACCTTC. Translation: CASSMTGSSPHGYTF.

The sample holds many counts of this clonotype. V is TRBV7-2 and J is TRBJ1-1, with D tentatively TRBD1 (5 bases). CDR1 is SGHTA, CDR2 FQGNSA, per germline. V dropped 9 bases and J dropped 5 bases, with 16 bases sitting between them. The CDR3 runs to 13 residues. CDR3 sequence reads: CARATPGGTEAFF. DNA of the CDR3: TGTGCCAGAGCCACACCGGGGGGGACTGAAGCTTTCTTT.

This clonotype was observed many times. The junction departs from the called germline gene at one end, perhaps through a read error. The chain combines TRBV5-1 with TRBJ1-3; tentatively, D is TRBD1 (5 bases). CDR1 is SGHRS and CDR2 is YFSETQ in the germline V gene. This CDR3 contains 15 residues. This CDR3 is CASSLAGGSGNTIYF. CDR3 DNA sequence: TGTGCCAGCAGCTTAGCGGGGGGCTCTGGAAACACCATATATTTT.

This clonotype appeared many times. This chain joins TRBV20-1 and TRBJ1-4; no reliable D call. Per germline, CDR1 DFQATT and CDR2 SNEGSKA (reference sequence). The germline V and J ends were trimmed by 3 bases and 3 bases, with 5 bases remaining between them. CDR3 length: 12 amino acids. CDR3 protein: CSARQANEKLFF. CDR3 nucleotide sequence: TGCAGTGCTAGGCAGGCTAATGAAAAACTGTTTTTT.

This clonotype was counted only a few times. J is TRBJ2-3 and V is TRBV4-2; D not resolved. V was trimmed by 3 bases and J by 6 bases, leaving 13 bases between them. The CDR3 runs to 14 residues. Per germline, CDR1 LGHNA and CDR2 YNFKEQ. CDR3 sequence reads: CASSQGGNTDTQYF. Written as DNA, the CDR3 is TGTGCCAGCAGCCAGGGCGGAAATACGGATACGCAGTATTTT.

V usage is TRBV9 and J usage is TRBJ2-1; perhaps TRBD2 as D (6 bases). Trimming stripped 0 bases from V and 0 bases from J, with 10 bases between. The CDR3 covers 16 residues. Per germline, CDR1 SGDLS and CDR2 YYNGEE. The CDR3 coding sequence is TGTGCCAGCAGCGTAGTTGGGGGGAGCTCCTACAATGAGCAGTTCTTC. Translated, it gives CASSVVGGSSYNEQFF.

Ten or more counts support this clonotype. The chain links TRBV7-2 to TRBJ2-7; D ambiguous. This CDR3 has 13 residues. V was trimmed by 2 bases and J by 2 bases, leaving 7 bases between them. Germline CDR1 reads SGHTA; CDR2 reads FQGNSA. The DNA for the CDR3 is TGTGCCAGCAGCTTAAGGCCCACCTACGAGCAGTACTTC. Amino acids: CASSLRPTYEQYF.

This clonotype has at least ten counts. V usage is TRBV18 and J usage is TRBJ2-5; unclear D gene. The V gene's germline CDR1 is KGHSH and CDR2 LQKENI. The CDR3 has 12 amino acids. The germline V and J ends were trimmed by 3 bases and 5 bases, with 7 bases remaining between them. CDR3 residues: CASSPLRETQYF. The CDR3 bases are TGTGCCAGCTCACCCCTCCGGGAGACCCAGTACTTC.

V gene TRBV18 combines with J gene TRBJ2-1; the D gene is possibly TRBD1 (5 bases). Trimming cost V 1 base and J 0 bases, with 13 bases left between them. From germline, CDR1 is KGHSH and CDR2 LQKENI. This CDR3 has 17 amino acids. The CDR3 protein is CASSPQKPGNSYNEQFF. CDR3 bases: TGTGCCAGCTCACCACAAAAACCAGGGAACTCCTACAATGAGCAGTTCTTC.